This T cell receptor beta chain is drawn from a study of T cells after yellow fever vaccination. Trimming left V 3 bases short and J 11 bases short, with 23 bases between. This CDR3 has 16 residues. TCRdb fed the 5' RACE reads into MiXCR, producing one record per CDR3 protein. The profile shows 300,000 to 400,000 distinct CDR3 sequences, about 12% of them singletons. This clonotype was recorded at least ten times. The sequences come from CD4+ T cells sorted from PBMCs, collected 15 days after the yellow fever booster vaccination. This sequence joins TRBV12-3 or TRBV12-4 and TRBJ2-1; no reliable D call. The clonotype comes from a young man who received the YFV17D yellow fever vaccine. For the CDR3, the DNA is TGTGCCAGCAGTTTCCGCCCCTTGGCAGGTGAGAGGAAGCAGTTCTTC. The encoded protein is CASSFRPLAGERKQFF.